This is a list of T cell receptor beta chains from one sample in a study of cytomegalovirus exposure and HLA in healthy donors. Clones were read by immunoSEQ multiplex PCR, and TCRdb kept only the in-frame ones, dropping some. Of over 150,000 clones in the sample, less than 90% were seen once. The sequencing input was PBMCs. The receptors stem from a girl under two years old in good health and CMV-seronegative. Both conserved end residues are part of each CDR3. D genes are given only for firm matches. Only some rows state a clone size, as once, few, many or a class for expanded clones.

clone_size d_call j_call v_call cdr3_length cdr3_aa cdr3_nt
. . TRBJ2-2 TRBV6-6 12 CASRPDTGELFF TGTGCCAGCAGACCGGACACCGGGGAGCTGTTTTTT
. . TRBJ2-7 TRBV7-9 17 CASSPRITEGITYEQYF TGTGCCAGCAGCCCTAGGATCACTGAGGGAATAACCTACGAGCAGTACTTC
. TRBD2 TRBJ2-1 TRBV9 17 CASSVVSGGGRYNEQFF TGTGCCAGCAGCGTAGTTTCGGGTGGCGGGAGATACAATGAGCAGTTCTTC
few . TRBJ1-1 TRBV5-8 13 CASSLNGGGEAFF TGTGCCAGCAGCTTGAATGGGGGAGGTGAAGCTTTCTTT
once TRBD1 TRBJ1-1 TRBV10-3 15 CAISESGQGASAAFF TGTGCCATCAGTGAATCGGGACAGGGGGCTTCGGCAGCTTTCTTT
. . TRBJ1-4 TRBV7-9 14 CASSLGTIGEKLFF TGTGCCAGCAGCTTAGGGACAATCGGCGAAAAACTGTTTTTT
. . TRBJ2-6 TRBV4-2 18 CASSQEPGRTTGANVLTF TGTGCCAGCAGCCAAGAGCCCGGGAGAACCACTGGGGCCAACGTCCTGACTTTC
. . TRBJ1-2 TRBV15 14 CATSRDRQRDGYTF TGTGCCACCAGCAGAGACCGACAGCGAGACGGCTACACCTTC
once TRBD1 TRBJ1-2 TRBV5-1 15 CASSLGATGVDGYTF TGCGCCAGCAGCTTGGGGGCTACAGGGGTCGATGGCTACACCTTC
once TRBD1 TRBJ2-1 TRBV29-1 14 CSAPVHLQGDEQFF TGCAGCGCTCCGGTTCACTTACAGGGGGATGAGCAGTTCTTC
. . TRBJ1-5 TRBV4-1 21 CASSQPPFGDSEAASNQPQHF TGCGCCAGCAGCCAACCCCCTTTTGGGGACTCCGAAGCGGCTAGCAATCAGCCCCAGCATTTT
. TRBD2 TRBJ2-1 TRBV4-2 17 CASSQDITSGGDNEQFF TGTGCCAGCAGCCAAGATATTACTAGCGGGGGAGACAATGAGCAGTTCTTC
few TRBD2 TRBJ2-1 TRBV4-2 18 CASTNRYISGGFYNEQFF TGTGCCAGCACCAATAGATATATAAGCGGGGGGTTTTACAATGAGCAGTTCTTC
. TRBD2 TRBJ2-3 TRBV4-1 15 CASSLRTSYTDTQYF TGCGCCAGCAGCCTTCGGACTAGCTACACAGATACGCAGTATTTT
. TRBD1 TRBJ2-3 TRBV10-3 15 CAIRPGTGLTDTQYF TGTGCCATCAGACCCGGGACAGGGCTCACAGATACGCAGTATTTT
. TRBD2 TRBJ2-7 TRBV7-2 15 CASRLRPSGTYEQYF TGTGCCAGCAGACTACGCCCTAGCGGTACCTACGAGCAGTACTTC
. TRBD2 TRBJ2-3 TRBV15 19 CATSRDSLVVAGGVDTQYF TGTGCCACCAGCAGAGATTCCTTAGTTGTAGCGGGAGGGGTAGATACGCAGTATTTT
. TRBD2 TRBJ2-3 TRBV6-1 15 CASSEPGLGRDTQYF TGTGCCAGCAGTGAACCGGGACTAGGAAGAGATACGCAGTATTTT
. . TRBJ2-3 TRBV7-3 16 CASSLVASFSTDTQYF TGTGCCAGCAGCTTAGTAGCTTCCTTTAGCACAGATACGCAGTATTTT
. TRBD2 TRBJ2-1 TRBV4-2 13 CASSTTSGNEQFF TGTGCCAGCAGCACCACTAGCGGCAATGAGCAGTTCTTC
. TRBD1 TRBJ2-7 TRBV4-1 15 CASSQWDRDPYEQYF TGCGCCAGCAGCCAATGGGACAGGGACCCCTACGAGCAGTACTTC
. . TRBJ1-2 TRBV9 13 CASSERMEYGYTF TGTGCCAGCAGCGAGAGGATGGAGTATGGCTACACCTTC
. . TRBJ2-7 TRBV5-1 14 CASRDGSVLYEQYF TGCGCCAGCAGGGACGGGAGTGTCCTCTACGAGCAGTACTTC
. TRBD1 TRBJ2-1 TRBV27 18 CASSSYPPRDRGPNEQFF TGTGCCAGCAGTTCGTACCCCCCCCGGGACAGGGGCCCCAATGAGCAGTTCTTC